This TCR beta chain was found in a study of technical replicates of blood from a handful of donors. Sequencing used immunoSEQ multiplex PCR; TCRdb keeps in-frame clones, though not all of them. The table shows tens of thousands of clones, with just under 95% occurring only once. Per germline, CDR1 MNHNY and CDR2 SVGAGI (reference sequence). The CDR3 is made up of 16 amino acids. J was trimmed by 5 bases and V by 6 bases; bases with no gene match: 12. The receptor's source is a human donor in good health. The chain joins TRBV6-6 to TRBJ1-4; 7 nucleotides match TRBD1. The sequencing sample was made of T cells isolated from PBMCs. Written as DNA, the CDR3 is TGTGCCAGCAGGGATAATGGACAGGAAAAAAATGAAAAACTGTTTTTT. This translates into CASRDNGQEKNEKLFF.